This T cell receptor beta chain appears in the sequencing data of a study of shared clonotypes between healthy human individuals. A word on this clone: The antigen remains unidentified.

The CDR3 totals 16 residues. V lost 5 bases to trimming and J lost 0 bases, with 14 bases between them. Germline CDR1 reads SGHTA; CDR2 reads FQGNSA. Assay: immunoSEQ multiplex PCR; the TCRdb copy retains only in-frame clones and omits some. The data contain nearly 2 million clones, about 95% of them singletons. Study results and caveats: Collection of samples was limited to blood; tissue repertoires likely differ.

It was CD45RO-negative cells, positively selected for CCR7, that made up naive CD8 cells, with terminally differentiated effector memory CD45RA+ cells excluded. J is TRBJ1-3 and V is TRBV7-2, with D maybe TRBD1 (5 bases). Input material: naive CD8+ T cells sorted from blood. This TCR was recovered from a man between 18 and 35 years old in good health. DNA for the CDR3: TGTGCCAGCAGCCCAACAGGTCTCAACTCTGGAAACACCATATATTTT. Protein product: CASSPTGLNSGNTIYF.